The 5 T cell receptor beta chains in this list originate from one sample, sequenced in a study of T cells after yellow fever vaccination. MiXCR, run by TCRdb on the 5' RACE reads, gives a single entry per CDR3 protein. The sample consists of hundreds of thousands of distinct CDR3 sequences, approximately 15% of them appearing once. The specimen comprised PBMCs, sampled on the day of the yellow fever booster vaccination. These receptor sequences come from a man aged 30-40 years who received the YFV17D yellow fever vaccine.

Regarding this clonotype: Possible read error: a much larger clone is one base away. V gene TRBV14 combines with J gene TRBJ2-2; TRBD2 might be the D (6 bases). The CDR3 is 15 amino acids. CDR1 is SGHDN and CDR2 is FVKESK in the germline V gene. The CDR3 sequence: CASSQQGIPTGGLFF. DNA for the CDR3: TGTGCCAGCAGCCAACAGGGAATCCCCACCGGGGGGCTGTTTTTT.

The V and J genes are TRBV18 and TRBJ2-1, with TRBD2 matching over 13 bases. Trimming cost V 7 bases and J 8 bases; bases outside gene matches: 5. Germline CDR1 and CDR2: KGHSH and LQKENI. The CDR3 is 14 residues long. CDR3 loop: CASYGLAGAYEQFF. The CDR3 DNA reads TGTGCCAGCTACGGACTAGCGGGAGCCTATGAGCAGTTCTTC.

In regard to this clonotype: A junction end diverges from the germline sequence, so it may reflect a read error. The genes are TRBV6-1 and TRBJ1-5; 7 bases line up with TRBD1. CDR1 is MNHNS and CDR2 is SASEGT in the germline V gene. The length of the CDR3 is 15 residues. The CDR3: CASRRDRESSQPQHF. Written as DNA, the CDR3 is TGTGCCAGCAGGCGAGACAGGGAGAGCAGTCAGCCCCAGCATTTT.

This clonotype was observed a handful of times. The CDR3 reads CASRVAGGPHEQFF. For the CDR3, the DNA is TGTGCCAGCAGAGTAGCGGGAGGGCCCCATGAGCAGTTCTTC. The chain combines TRBV12-3 or TRBV12-4 with TRBJ2-1; 11 bases match TRBD2. The CDR3 runs to 14 residues. V lost 6 bases, J lost 8 bases, and 6 bases stayed unmatched.

This clonotype was counted a few times. The chain recombines TRBV3-1 with TRBJ2-3; TRBD1 is a possible D gene (6 bases). The CDR3 runs to 13 residues. Between the trimmed V and J ends, which lost 5 bases and 7 bases, there was a span of 13 bases. Germline V gene lookup returns CDR1 LGHDT and CDR2 YNNKEL (reference sequence). CDR3 DNA: TGTGCCAGCAGCGCCCGAGGGGGTCATACGCAGTATTTT. Protein sequence: CASSARGGHTQYF.